The 9 T cell receptor beta chains below were found in one sample sequenced in a study of cytomegalovirus exposure and HLA in healthy donors (dated by TCRdb to the late 2010s). Receptor libraries were prepared by the immunoSEQ multiplex PCR assay. The multiplex PCR relied on a mix of 60 forward primers for TCR Vbeta segments and 13 reverse primers for TCR Jbeta segments. Entries here come from immuneACCESS through TCRdb and include only in-frame sequences with V and J called. Some clones fail to appear in such tables; in the studies checked, an unresolved V gene covers under half of the shortfall, and the cause of the remainder is unknown. Present in this sample are 150,000 to 200,000 clones, around four fifths of which were seen just once. Under 2% of the sample is held by the ten biggest clonotypes. Input material: PBMCs. These receptors all stem from a man aged 35 to 55 in good health and CMV-seropositive.

The V gene is TRBV28, the J gene TRBJ2-2; 9 positions match TRBD2. The CDR3 sequence is 15 residues long. The V segment lost 6 bases and the J segment 4 bases; nucleotides outside the gene matches: 6. Germline assignment: CDR1 MDHEN and CDR2 SYDVKM. The CDR3 region is CASRIAGVGTGELFF. For the CDR3, the DNA is TGTGCCAGCAGGATAGCGGGAGTGGGCACCGGGGAGCTGTTTTTT.

V is TRBV7-6 and J is TRBJ2-1; 11 positions match TRBD2. Germline values: CDR1 SGHVS, CDR2 FNYEAQ. The trim removed 1 base at V and 7 bases at J, leaving 6 bases unmatched. This CDR3 region has 16 residues. The CDR3 reads CASSLEASGGRNEQFF. CDR3 nucleotides: TGTGCCAGCAGCTTAGAAGCTAGCGGGGGGAGAAATGAGCAGTTCTTC.

The gene calls are TRBV15 and TRBJ2-1, with a tentative D call TRBD1 (6 bases). Trimming took off 8 bases at V and 9 bases at J, with 17 bases between the two ends. Germline assignment: CDR1 LNHNV and CDR2 YYDKDF (reference sequence). This CDR3 contains 13 residues. The CDR3 spells CATSDPGHGEQFF. The CDR3 DNA is TGTGCCACCTCGGACCCGGGACACGGTGAGCAGTTCTTC.

The chain employs TRBV5-1 and TRBJ1-1, with a weak D call TRBD1 (5 bases). Germline CDR1 and CDR2: SGHRS and YFSETQ. The CDR3 extends over 14 amino acids. V lost 0 bases and J lost 5, with 11 bases in between. CDR3 residues: CASSLEGVPTEAFF. CDR3 nucleotide sequence: TGCGCCAGCAGCTTGGAAGGGGTGCCTACTGAAGCTTTCTTT.

The rearrangement links TRBV27 to TRBJ2-3; TRBD1 matches 10 bases. This CDR3 has 14 amino acids. J was trimmed by 5 bases and V by 6 bases; bases with no gene match: 5. Germline V gene lookup returns CDR1 MNHEY and CDR2 SMNVEV (reference sequence). CDR3 amino acids: CASSPGQGKDTQYF. The CDR3 coding sequence is TGTGCCAGCAGCCCGGGACAGGGGAAAGATACGCAGTATTTT.

The chain is built from TRBV28 and TRBJ1-1, with 9 nucleotides matching TRBD1. The CDR3 covers 12 residues. Germline trimming cut 7 bases from V and 11 bases from J; bases unmatched to any gene: 8. Germline CDR1 is MDHEN and CDR2 is SYDVKM. The CDR3 sequence: CASTGQGRVAFF. CDR3 DNA sequence: TGTGCCAGCACAGGACAGGGGAGGGTGGCTTTCTTT. The full variable domain, in which reference TRBV28 and TRBJ1-1 provide the parts outside the CDR3, is DVKVTQSSRYLVKRTGEKVFLECVQDMDHENMFWYRQDPGLGLRLIYFSYDVKMKEKGDIPEGYSVSREKKERFSLILESASTNQTSMYLCASTGQGRVAFFGQGTRLTVV.

The gene calls are TRBV5-4 and TRBJ2-2; 10 nucleotides match TRBD2. The CDR3 covers 16 residues. V shed 9 bases, J shed 3 bases, and the junction held 11 bases outside the gene matches. Germline lookup yields CDR1 SGHNT and CDR2 YYREEE (reference sequence). The CDR3 coding sequence is TGTGCCACCTCCCCAGTAGCGGGAGGATACACCGGGGAGCTGTTTTTT. It is translated as CATSPVAGGYTGELFF.

V is TRBV5-1 and J is TRBJ2-1; D not resolved. The germline V gene encodes CDR1 SGHRS and CDR2 YFSETQ. The CDR3 is 13 amino acids. Trimming removed 0 bases from V and 4 bases from J, with 5 bases in between. The CDR3 region has the DNA TGCGCCAGCAGCTTGGATTTATACAATGAGCAGTTCTTC. It is translated as CASSLDLYNEQFF.

This clone was counted only a few times. The rearrangement uses TRBV28 and TRBJ2-7, with a weak D call TRBD1 (6 bases). Per germline, CDR1 MDHEN and CDR2 SYDVKM. V lost 7 bases and J lost 4, with 14 bases in between. This CDR3 has 13 residues. CDR3 amino acids: CASTIQGGYEQYF. The CDR3 DNA reads as TGTGCCAGCACCATACAGGGTGGATACGAGCAGTACTTC.